The 20 T cell receptor beta chains below all came from one sample that was sequenced in a study of control samples from healthy donors and cancer patients. The method was immunoSEQ multiplex PCR; TCRdb's version includes in-frame clones alone and lacks a portion of them. The sample has about 140,000 clones, 91% seen once. What was sequenced was blood. These receptors all come from a man aged 18 to 29 in good health.

The CDR3 spells CASRRISGNTIYF. In nucleotides, the CDR3 is TGTGCCAGTCGACGGATCTCTGGAAACACCATATATTTT. The rearrangement uses TRBV19 and TRBJ1-3; D not resolved. V lost 8 bases to trimming and J lost 0 bases, with 8 bases between them. CDR3 size: 13 residues. Germline V gene data show CDR1 as LNHDA and CDR2 as SQIVND (reference sequence). Full variable domain (rest looked up from reference TRBV19 and TRBJ1-3): DGGITQSPKYLFRKEGQNVTLSCEQNLNHDAMYWYRQDPGQGLRLIYYSQIVNDFQKGDIAEGYSVSREKKESFPLTVTSAQKNPTAFYLCASRRISGNTIYFGEGSWLTVV.

This chain uses TRBV20-1 with TRBJ2-3; D is uncertain. Per germline, CDR1 DFQATT and CDR2 SNEGSKA (reference sequence). CDR3 size: 12 residues. Trimming pared 3 bases from V and 4 bases from J, leaving 8 bases between. The CDR3 here is CSASYGSDTQYF. CDR3 DNA: TGCAGTGCTAGTTACGGTTCAGATACGCAGTATTTT.

The chain couples TRBV4-1 to TRBJ1-3; possible D gene TRBD1, 5 bases. Between the trimmed V and J ends, which lost 0 bases and 2 bases, there was a span of 8 bases. The CDR3 covers 15 residues. Germline CDR1 and CDR2: MGHRA and YSYEKL. DNA of the CDR3: TGCGCCAGCAGCCAAGATCTGGGGGCTGGAAACACCATATATTTT. This translates into CASSQDLGAGNTIYF.

This clone was picked up a small number of times. The chain uses TRBV3-1 (or the pseudogene TRBV3-2) and TRBJ1-1; TRBD1 might be the D (6 bases). The V end lost 1 base, the J end lost 5 bases, and 8 bases lay between the germline ends. CDR1 and CDR2 (germline): LGHDT, YNNKEL (reference sequence). This CDR3 spans 13 amino acids. The CDR3 is CASSQGQVTEAFF. Here the CDR3 DNA reads TGTGCCAGCAGCCAAGGACAGGTTACTGAAGCTTTCTTT.

The V and J genes are TRBV3-1 (or the pseudogene TRBV3-2) and TRBJ2-5; 11 nucleotides align to TRBD2. The germline CDR1 and CDR2 sequences are LGHDT and YNNKEL (reference sequence). This CDR3 contains 14 residues. The trim removed 5 bases at V and 5 bases at J, leaving 4 bases unmatched. The DNA of the CDR3 is TGTGCCAGCAGCACACTAGCGGGGGTGGAGACCCAGTACTTC. The encoded protein is CASSTLAGVETQYF.

CDR3 bases: TGCGCCAGCAGTGTTGGTCTAGCGGGGGGGTGGTGTAAGACCCAGTACTTC. As protein: CASSVGLAGGWCKTQYF. The V call is TRBV10-1, the J call TRBJ2-5; 12 bases fit TRBD2. The length of the CDR3 is 17 residues. The germline V gene encodes CDR1 WNHNN and CDR2 SYGVQD (reference sequence). Germline trimming cut 4 bases from V and 6 bases from J; bases unmatched to any gene: 12.

The chain recombines TRBV11-3 with TRBJ1-1; D may be TRBD1 (5 bases). CDR1 is SGHNT and CDR2 is YENEEA in the germline V gene. The CDR3 length is 13 residues. V was shortened by 11 bases and J by 4 bases, with 17 bases between the two germline ends. CDR3 amino acids: CASARGSSTEAFF. CDR3 DNA sequence: TGTGCCTCGGCCCGGGGGTCTAGCACTGAAGCTTTCTTT.

This chain links TRBV7-3 with TRBJ2-2, with D unclear. The ends were cut back, 5 bases at V and 1 base at J, with 17 bases in the middle. The CDR3 runs 17 residues. Germline V gene data show CDR1 as SGHTA and CDR2 as FQGTGA. CDR3 sequence (DNA): TGTGCCAGCAGCCCCTCCAGATGGGTGGAGAACACCGGGGAGCTGTTTTTT. This gives the protein CASSPSRWVENTGELFF.

V is TRBV7-3 and J is TRBJ1-1, with D possibly matching TRBD1 (5 bases). Trimming removed 11 bases at V and 5 bases at J, with 6 bases between. Germline V CDR1 and CDR2: SGHTA, FQGTGA. The CDR3 sequence is 9 residues long. As DNA, the CDR3 is TGTGCCGGACAAACTGAAGCTTTCTTT. Translation gives CAGQTEAFF.

As DNA, the CDR3 is TGTGCCAGCAGCGTGACTAGCGGGGGGGCCCCCGGGGAGCTGTTTTTT. It translates to CASSVTSGGAPGELFF. V gene TRBV5-6 combines with J gene TRBJ2-2; 14 bases align to TRBD2. This CDR3 is 16 amino acids long. V trimming: 4 bases; J trimming: 6 bases; junction bases outside the gene matches: 5. CDR1 is SGHDT and CDR2 is YYEEEE in the germline V gene.

This sequence joins TRBV5-4 and TRBJ1-1, with D unclear. Germline lookup yields CDR1 SGHNT and CDR2 YYREEE (reference sequence). The CDR3 spans 13 residues. Trimming removed 4 bases from V and 7 bases from J, with 14 bases in between. The CDR3 DNA reads TGTGCCAGCAGCGGGGAGGCGGATCTTGAAGCTTTCTTT. It yields the protein CASSGEADLEAFF.

The chain uses TRBV4-2 and TRBJ2-3; D assignment may be TRBD1 or TRBD2 (6 bases each). This CDR3 contains 15 residues. With 0 bases removed from V and 1 base from J, the gap between germline ends came to 8 bases. Germline V gene data show CDR1 as LGHNA and CDR2 as YNFKEQ. CDR3 DNA sequence: TGTGCCAGCAGCCAAGATAGGGGGGGCACAGATACGCAGTATTTT. Amino acid sequence: CASSQDRGGTDTQYF.

This clone was picked up one time. The gene calls are TRBV7-3 and TRBJ1-2; D is possibly TRBD1 (5 bases). V was clipped by 2 bases and J by 8 bases, with 12 bases between them. Germline V gene lookup returns CDR1 SGHTA and CDR2 FQGTGA. This CDR3 spans 13 amino acids. The DNA of the CDR3 is TGTGCCAGCAGCTTACAGGGAGCGAGCGGCTACACCTTC. It specifies CASSLQGASGYTF. The whole variable domain, filled in from reference TRBV7-3 and TRBJ1-2, reads GAGVSQTPSNKVTEKGKYVELRCDPISGHTALYWYRQSLGQGPEFLIYFQGTGAADDSGLPNDRFFAVRPEGSVSTLKIQRTERGDSAVYLCASSLQGASGYTFGSGTRLTVV.

The chain couples TRBV19 to TRBJ1-2; 7 nucleotides agree with TRBD1. CDR3 size: 19 residues. The germline CDR1 and CDR2 sequences are LNHDA and SQIVND (reference sequence). Trimming at V came to 9 bases and at J to 4 bases, leaving 26 bases not matched to a gene. The DNA of the CDR3 is TGTGCCAGCACCTCTATCTGGGTACCGGGCAGGGGGTTTCTCTATGGCTACACCTTC. Its protein product is CASTSIWVPGRGFLYGYTF.

J is TRBJ1-6 and V is TRBV25-1; D remains ambiguous. The CDR3 contains 12 residues. The germline gives CDR1 MGHDK, CDR2 SYGVNS. V was trimmed by 6 bases and J by 6 bases, leaving 6 bases between them. As DNA, the CDR3 is TGTGCCAGCAGGGGTCCTAATTCACCCCTCCACTTT. It yields the protein CASRGPNSPLHF.

CDR3 residues: CASSQANTAGPYEQYF. For the CDR3, the DNA is TGCGCCAGCAGCCAAGCGAACACAGCAGGGCCCTACGAGCAGTACTTC. The chain carries TRBV4-3 and TRBJ2-7; D possibly corresponds to TRBD1 (5 bases). The length of the CDR3 is 16 residues. Trimming removed 1 base at V and 2 bases at J, with 15 bases between. Germline V gene sequence: CDR1 LGHNA, CDR2 YSLEER.

The chain has TRBV6-5 and TRBJ1-2; 8 nucleotides line up with TRBD1. Looked up from germline, CDR1 is MNHEY and CDR2 is SVGAGI. The CDR3 totals 16 residues. Germline trimming cut 4 bases from V and 5 bases from J; bases unmatched to any gene: 12. Here the CDR3 DNA reads TGTGCCAGCAGTTCCAGGGTCACAGGGGGGGATTATGGCTACACCTTC. Its translation: CASSSRVTGGDYGYTF.

V is TRBV5-1 and J is TRBJ1-4; 10 bases are shared with TRBD1. Unmatched junction bases numbered 1, after V lost 0 bases and J lost 5 bases. This CDR3 contains 15 residues. Per the germline V gene, CDR1 is SGHRS and CDR2 is YFSETQ. The CDR3 nucleotides read TGCGCCAGCAGCTTGGGGGGACAGGGGAATGAAAAACTGTTTTTT. Residues: CASSLGGQGNEKLFF. The full variable domain, in which reference TRBV5-1 and TRBJ1-4 provide the parts outside the CDR3, is KAGVTQTPRYLIKTRGQQVTLSCSPISGHRSVSWYQQTPGQGLQFLFEYFSETQRNKGNFPGRFSGRQFSNSRSEMNVSTLELGDSALYLCASSLGGQGNEKLFFGSGTQLSVL.

V and J are TRBV5-1 and TRBJ2-7; 9 bases are shared with TRBD2. Germline assignment: CDR1 SGHRS and CDR2 YFSETQ. V gave up 5 bases and J gave up 11 bases; unmatched junction bases: 20. The CDR3 is 16 residues long. The CDR3 nucleotides read TGCGCCAGCAGGGACCCCGTGTCTGGGACTAGCATGAAGGAGTACTTC. Amino acids: CASRDPVSGTSMKEYF. Using reference TRBV5-1 and TRBJ2-7 for the parts outside the CDR3, the full variable domain is KAGVTQTPRYLIKTRGQQVTLSCSPISGHRSVSWYQQTPGQGLQFLFEYFSETQRNKGNFPGRFSGRQFSNSRSEMNVSTLELGDSALYLCASRDPVSGTSMKEYFGPGTRLTVT.

About this clone itself: At one boundary the junction diverges from the germline segment, which might be a read error. Other DNA sequences from this sample encode an identical CDR3 as well. The V call is TRBV2, the J call TRBJ1-5; 12 bases line up with TRBD1. The CDR3 is made up of 13 amino acids. Germline CDR1 and CDR2: SNHLY and FYNNEI. The CDR3, as DNA: TGTGCCAGCGGGACAGGGGGCGCTCAGCCTCAGCATTTT. This sequence encodes CASGTGGAQPQHF.